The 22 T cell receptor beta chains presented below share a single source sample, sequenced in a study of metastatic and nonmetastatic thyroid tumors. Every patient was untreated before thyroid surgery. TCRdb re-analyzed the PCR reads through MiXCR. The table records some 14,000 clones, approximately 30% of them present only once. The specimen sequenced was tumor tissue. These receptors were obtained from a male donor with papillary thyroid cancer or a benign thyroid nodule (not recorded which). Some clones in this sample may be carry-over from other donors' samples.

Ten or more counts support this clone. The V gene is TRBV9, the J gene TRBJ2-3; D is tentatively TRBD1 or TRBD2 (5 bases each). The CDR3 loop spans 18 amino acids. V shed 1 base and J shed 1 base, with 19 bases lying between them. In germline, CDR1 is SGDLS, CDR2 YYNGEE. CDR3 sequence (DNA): TGTGCCAGCAGCGTAAGGGGAAAATTGGGAGATGGCACAGATACGCAGTATTTT. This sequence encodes CASSVRGKLGDGTDTQYF.

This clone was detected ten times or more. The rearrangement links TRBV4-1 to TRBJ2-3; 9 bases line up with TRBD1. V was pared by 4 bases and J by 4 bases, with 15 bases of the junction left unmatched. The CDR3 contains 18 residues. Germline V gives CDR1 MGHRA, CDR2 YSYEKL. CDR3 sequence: CASSLLGQGLAHPDTQYF. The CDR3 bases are TGCGCCAGCAGCCTCCTGGGACAGGGATTAGCCCACCCAGATACGCAGTATTTT.

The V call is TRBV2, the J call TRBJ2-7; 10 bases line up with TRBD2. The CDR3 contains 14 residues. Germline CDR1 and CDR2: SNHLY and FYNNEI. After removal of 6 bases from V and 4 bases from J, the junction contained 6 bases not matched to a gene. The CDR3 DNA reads TGTGCCAGCAGCGTGGGGGGACTAGCGTACGAGCAGTACTTC. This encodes CASSVGGLAYEQYF.

In nucleotides, the CDR3 is TGTGCCAGCTCACCCGGATACAGGGAAAATAGGAATGGCTACACCTTC. It encodes CASSPGYRENRNGYTF. J is TRBJ1-2 and V is TRBV18, with a possible D match to TRBD1 (6 bases). The V end was cut by 3 bases, the J end by 6 bases, with 20 bases between. Germline CDR1 reads KGHSH; CDR2 reads LQKENI. The CDR3 extends over 16 amino acids.

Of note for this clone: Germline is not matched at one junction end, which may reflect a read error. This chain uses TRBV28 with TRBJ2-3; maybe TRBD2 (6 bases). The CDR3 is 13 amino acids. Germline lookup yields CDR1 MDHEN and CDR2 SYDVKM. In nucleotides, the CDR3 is TGTGCCATCAGGCGGGGCACGACAGATACTCAGTATTTT. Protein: CAIRRGTTDTQYF.

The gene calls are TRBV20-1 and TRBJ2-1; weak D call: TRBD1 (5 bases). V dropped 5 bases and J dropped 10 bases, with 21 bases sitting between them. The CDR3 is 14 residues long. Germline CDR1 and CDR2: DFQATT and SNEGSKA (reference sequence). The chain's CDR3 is CSARRPDDRYEQFF. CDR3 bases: TGCAGTGCTCGCAGACCTGATGACAGATACGAGCAGTTCTTC.

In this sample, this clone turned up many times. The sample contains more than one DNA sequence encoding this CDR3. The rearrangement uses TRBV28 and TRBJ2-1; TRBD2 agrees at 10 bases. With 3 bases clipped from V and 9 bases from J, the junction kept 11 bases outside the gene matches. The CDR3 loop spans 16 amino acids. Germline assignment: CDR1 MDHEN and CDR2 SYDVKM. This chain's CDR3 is CASSFGLAVLKGEQFF. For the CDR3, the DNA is TGTGCCAGCAGTTTCGGACTAGCGGTTTTGAAGGGTGAGCAGTTCTTC.

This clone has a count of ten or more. The CDR3 region is CSVRGQGSYAFF. The CDR3 DNA follows: TGCAGCGTTCGGGGACAGGGGAGTTATGCTTTCTTT. The chain couples TRBV29-1 to TRBJ1-1; 10 bases match TRBD1. J lost 11 bases, V lost 5 bases, and 8 bases had no gene match. The CDR3 has 12 residues. Germline assignment: CDR1 SQVTM and CDR2 ANQGSEA.

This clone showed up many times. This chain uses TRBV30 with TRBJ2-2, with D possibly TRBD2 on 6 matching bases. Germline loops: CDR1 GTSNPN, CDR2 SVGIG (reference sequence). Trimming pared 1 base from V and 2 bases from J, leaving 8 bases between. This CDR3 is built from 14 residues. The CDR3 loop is CAWSGGINTGELFF. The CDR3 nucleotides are TGTGCCTGGAGTGGCGGGATTAACACCGGGGAGCTGTTTTTT.

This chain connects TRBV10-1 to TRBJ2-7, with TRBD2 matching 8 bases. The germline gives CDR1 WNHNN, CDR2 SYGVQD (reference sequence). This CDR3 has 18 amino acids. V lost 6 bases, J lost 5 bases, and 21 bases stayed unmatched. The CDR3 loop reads CASRSAGAVFFFRDEQYF. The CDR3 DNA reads TGCGCCAGCAGGTCAGCGGGAGCCGTTTTCTTTTTTCGTGACGAGCAGTACTTC.

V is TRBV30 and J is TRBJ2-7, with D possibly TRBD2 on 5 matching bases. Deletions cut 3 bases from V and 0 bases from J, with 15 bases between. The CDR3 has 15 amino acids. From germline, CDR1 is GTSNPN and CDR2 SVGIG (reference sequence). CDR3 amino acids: CAWRPGLITSYEQYF. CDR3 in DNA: TGTGCCTGGAGACCCGGACTGATAACCTCCTACGAGCAGTACTTC.

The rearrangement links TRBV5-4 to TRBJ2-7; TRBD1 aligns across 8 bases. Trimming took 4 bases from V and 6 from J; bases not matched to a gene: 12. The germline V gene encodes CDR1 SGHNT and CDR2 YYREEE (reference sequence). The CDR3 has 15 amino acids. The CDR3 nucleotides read TGTGCCAGCAGCACACCTTCCGGGACAGGCTTCGAGCAGTACTTC. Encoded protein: CASSTPSGTGFEQYF. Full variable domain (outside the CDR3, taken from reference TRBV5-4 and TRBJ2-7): ETGVTQSPTHLIKTRGQQVTLRCSSQSGHNTVSWYQQALGQGPQFIFQYYREEENGRGNFPPRFSGLQFPNYSSELNVNALELDDSALYLCASSTPSGTGFEQYFGPGTRLTVT.

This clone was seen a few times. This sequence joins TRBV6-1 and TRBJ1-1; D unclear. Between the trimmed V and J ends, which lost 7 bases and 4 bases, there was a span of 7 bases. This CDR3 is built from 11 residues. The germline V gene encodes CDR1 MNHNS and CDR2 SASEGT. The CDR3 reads CASTGFTEAFF. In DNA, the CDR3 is TGTGCCAGCACGGGCTTCACTGAAGCTTTCTTT.

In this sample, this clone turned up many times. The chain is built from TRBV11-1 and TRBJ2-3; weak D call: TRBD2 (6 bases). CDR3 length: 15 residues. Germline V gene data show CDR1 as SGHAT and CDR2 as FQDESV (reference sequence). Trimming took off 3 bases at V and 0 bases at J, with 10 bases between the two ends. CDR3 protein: CASSFSAGSTDTQYF. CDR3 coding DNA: TGTGCCAGCAGCTTTTCTGCGGGGAGCACAGATACGCAGTATTTT. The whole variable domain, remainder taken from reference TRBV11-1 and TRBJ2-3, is EAEVAQSPRYKITEKSQAVAFWCDPISGHATLYWYRQILGQGPELLVQFQDESVVDDSQLPKDRFSAERLKGVDSTLKIQPAELGDSAMYLCASSFSAGSTDTQYFGPGTRLTVL.

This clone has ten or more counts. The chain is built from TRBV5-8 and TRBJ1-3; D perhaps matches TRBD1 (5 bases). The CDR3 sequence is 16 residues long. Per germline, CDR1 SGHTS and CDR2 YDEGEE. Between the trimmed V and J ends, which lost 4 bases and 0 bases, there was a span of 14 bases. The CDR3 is CASSPRRQSSGNTIYF. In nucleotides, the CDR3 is TGTGCCAGCAGCCCGCGCCGACAGTCCTCTGGAAACACCATATATTTT.

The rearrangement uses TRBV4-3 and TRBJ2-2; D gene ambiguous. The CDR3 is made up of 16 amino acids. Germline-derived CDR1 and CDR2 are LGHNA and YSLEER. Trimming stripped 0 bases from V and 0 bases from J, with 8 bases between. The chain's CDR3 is CASSQDRTANTGELFF. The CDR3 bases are TGCGCCAGCAGCCAAGATCGAACAGCGAACACCGGGGAGCTGTTTTTT.

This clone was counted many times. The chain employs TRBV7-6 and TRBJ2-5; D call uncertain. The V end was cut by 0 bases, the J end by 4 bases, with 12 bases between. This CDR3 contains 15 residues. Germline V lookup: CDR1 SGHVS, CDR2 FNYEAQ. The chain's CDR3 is CASSLASVSGETQYF. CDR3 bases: TGTGCCAGCAGCTTAGCGTCCGTCTCAGGAGAGACCCAGTACTTC.

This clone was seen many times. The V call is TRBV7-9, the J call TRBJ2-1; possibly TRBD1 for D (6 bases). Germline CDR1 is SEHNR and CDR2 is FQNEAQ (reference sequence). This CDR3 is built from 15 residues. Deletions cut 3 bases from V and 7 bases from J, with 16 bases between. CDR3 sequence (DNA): TGTGCCAGCAGCTTCTATGGGCAGGGGTCGAATGAGCAGTTCTTC. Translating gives CASSFYGQGSNEQFF.

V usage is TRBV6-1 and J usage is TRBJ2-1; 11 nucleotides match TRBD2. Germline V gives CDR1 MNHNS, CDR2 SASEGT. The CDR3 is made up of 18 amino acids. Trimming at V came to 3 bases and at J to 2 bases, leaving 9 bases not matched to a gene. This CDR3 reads CASSDWAVAGGAYNEQFF. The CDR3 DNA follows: TGTGCCAGCAGTGATTGGGCAGTAGCGGGGGGGGCCTACAATGAGCAGTTCTTC.

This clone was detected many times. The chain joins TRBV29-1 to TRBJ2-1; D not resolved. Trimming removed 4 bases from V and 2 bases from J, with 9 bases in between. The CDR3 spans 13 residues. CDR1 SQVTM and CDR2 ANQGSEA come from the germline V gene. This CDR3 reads CSVAEVTYNEQFF. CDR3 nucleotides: TGCAGCGTTGCAGAGGTCACCTACAATGAGCAGTTCTTC.

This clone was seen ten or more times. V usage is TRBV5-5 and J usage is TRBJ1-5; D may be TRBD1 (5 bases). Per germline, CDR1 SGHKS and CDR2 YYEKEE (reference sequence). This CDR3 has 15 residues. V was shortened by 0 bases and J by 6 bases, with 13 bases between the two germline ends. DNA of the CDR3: TGTGCCAGCAGCTTGGAAAGGCAGGGATCTCAGCCCCAGCATTTT. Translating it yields CASSLERQGSQPQHF. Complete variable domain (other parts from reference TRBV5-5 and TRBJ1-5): DAGVTQSPTHLIKTRGQQVTLRCSPISGHKSVSWYQQVLGQGPQFIFQYYEKEERGRGNFPDRFSARQFPNYSSELNVNALLLGDSALYLCASSLERQGSQPQHFGDGTRLSIL.

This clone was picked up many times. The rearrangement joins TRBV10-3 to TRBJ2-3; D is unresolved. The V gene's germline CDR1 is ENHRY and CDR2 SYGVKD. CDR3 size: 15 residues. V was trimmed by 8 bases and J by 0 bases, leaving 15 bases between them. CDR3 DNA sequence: TGTGCCATCGGTTCTGGGGTTACTAGCACAGATACGCAGTATTTT. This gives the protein CAIGSGVTSTDTQYF.